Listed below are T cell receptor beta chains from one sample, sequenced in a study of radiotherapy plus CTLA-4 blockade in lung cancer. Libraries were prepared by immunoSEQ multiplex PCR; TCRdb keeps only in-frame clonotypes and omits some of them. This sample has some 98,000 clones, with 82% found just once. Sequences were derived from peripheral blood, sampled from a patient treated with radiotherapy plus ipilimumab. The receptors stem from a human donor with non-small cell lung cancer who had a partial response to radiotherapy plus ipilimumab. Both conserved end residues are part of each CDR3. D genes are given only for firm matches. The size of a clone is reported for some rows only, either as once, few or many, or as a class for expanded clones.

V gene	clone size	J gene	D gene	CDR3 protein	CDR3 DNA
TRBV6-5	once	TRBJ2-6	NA	CASSYQGLSGANVLTF	TGTGCCAGCAGTTACCAGGGGCTGTCTGGGGCCAACGTCCTGACTTTC
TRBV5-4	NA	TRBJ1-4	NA	CASSPDQGRNEKLFF	TGTGCCAGCAGCCCGGATCAGGGTCGTAACGAAAAACTGTTTTTT
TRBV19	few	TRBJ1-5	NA	CASRVAGNQPQHF	TGTGCCAGTAGGGTGGCAGGCAATCAGCCCCAGCATTTT
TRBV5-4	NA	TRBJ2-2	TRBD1	CASSLGQGDAGELFF	TGTGCCAGCAGCTTGGGACAGGGAGATGCCGGGGAGCTGTTTTTT
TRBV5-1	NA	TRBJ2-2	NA	CASSLTGPGELFF	TGCGCCAGCAGCTTGACAGGGCCCGGGGAGCTGTTTTTT
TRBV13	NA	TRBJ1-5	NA	CASSLGRRGGQPQHF	TGTGCCAGCAGCTTAGGTCGCAGGGGTGGTCAGCCCCAGCATTTT
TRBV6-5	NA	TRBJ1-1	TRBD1	CASSPDRDSEAFF	TGTGCCAGCAGTCCGGACAGGGACTCTGAAGCTTTCTTT
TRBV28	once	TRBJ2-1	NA	CASRADVTRINEQFF	TGTGCCAGCAGAGCCGACGTCACGCGGATCAATGAGCAGTTCTTC
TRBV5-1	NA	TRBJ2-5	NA	CASITGTGGAQQETQYF	TGCGCCAGCATTACCGGGACCGGAGGGGCTCAGCAAGAGACCCAGTACTTC
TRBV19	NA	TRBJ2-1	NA	CASSTPSGGDGNEQFF	TGTGCCAGTAGTACCCCATCCGGAGGGGATGGCAATGAGCAGTTCTTC
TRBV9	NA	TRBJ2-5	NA	CASSTRQEETQYF	TGTGCCAGCAGCACCCGACAGGAAGAGACCCAGTACTTC
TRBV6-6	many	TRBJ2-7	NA	CASSYSIDEQYF	TGTGCCAGCAGTTACTCGATAGACGAGCAGTACTTC
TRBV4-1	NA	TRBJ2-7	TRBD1	CASSVGQGDYEQYF	TGCGCCAGCAGCGTCGGGCAGGGGGATTACGAGCAGTACTTC
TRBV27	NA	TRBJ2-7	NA	CASSDGTQIYEQYF	TGTGCCAGCAGCGACGGGACACAAATCTACGAGCAGTACTTC
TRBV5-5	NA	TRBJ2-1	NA	CASSLSGEQFF	TGTGCCAGCAGCTTGTCGGGGGAGCAGTTCTTC
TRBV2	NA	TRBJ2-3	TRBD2	CASLFEREVKDTQYF	TGTGCCAGCCTCTTTGAGCGGGAGGTGAAAGATACGCAGTATTTT
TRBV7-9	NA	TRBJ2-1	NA	CASSDTTGTRNEQFF	TGTGCCAGCTCTGATACTACCGGGACTCGCAATGAGCAGTTCTTC
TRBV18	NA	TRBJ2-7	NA	CASTYQGIGEQYF	TGTGCCAGCACCTACCAGGGAATCGGCGAGCAGTACTTC
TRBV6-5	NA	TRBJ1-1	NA	CASSYGHRTEAFF	TGTGCCAGCAGTTACGGACACCGCACTGAAGCTTTCTTT
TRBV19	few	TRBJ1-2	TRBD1	CASTKDRGYGYTF	TGTGCCAGTACTAAGGACAGGGGCTATGGCTACACCTTC
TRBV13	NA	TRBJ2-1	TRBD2	CASTVPGGNEQFF	TGTGCCAGTACCGTCCCGGGAGGAAATGAGCAGTTCTTC
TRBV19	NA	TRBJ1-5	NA	CASSMTQNQPQHF	TGTGCCAGTAGTATGACACAGAATCAGCCCCAGCATTTT
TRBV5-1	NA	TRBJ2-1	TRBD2	CASSNGLAGELEQFF	TGCGCCAGCAGCAACGGACTAGCGGGAGAGCTTGAGCAGTTCTTC
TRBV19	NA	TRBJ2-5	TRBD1	CASSLYRGQETQYF	TGTGCCAGTAGTTTATACAGGGGGCAAGAGACCCAGTACTTC
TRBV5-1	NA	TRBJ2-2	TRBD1	CASSWLPGQGDTGELFF	TGCGCCAGCAGCTGGCTACCGGGACAGGGCGATACCGGGGAGCTGTTTTTT
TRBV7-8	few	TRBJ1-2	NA	CASGRGASYGYTF	TGTGCCAGCGGCAGGGGTGCCTCCTATGGCTACACCTTC
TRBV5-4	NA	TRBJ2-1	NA	CASSSPGAGARNEQFF	TGTGCCAGCAGCTCGCCGGGGGCGGGAGCTAGGAATGAGCAGTTCTTC
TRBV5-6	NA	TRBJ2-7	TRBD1	CASSQGQGQRNIFREQYF	TGTGCCAGCAGCCAGGGACAGGGACAAAGAAATATTTTTCGCGAGCAGTACTTC
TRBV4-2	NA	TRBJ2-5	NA	CASSLVEGGETQYF	TGTGCCAGCAGCCTTGTCGAGGGAGGAGAGACCCAGTACTTC
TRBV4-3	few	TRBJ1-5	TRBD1	CASSQEGQASQPQHF	TGCGCCAGCAGCCAAGAAGGACAGGCCAGTCAGCCCCAGCATTTT
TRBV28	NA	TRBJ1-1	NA	CASSSRRTAFTEAFF	TGTGCCAGCAGTTCCCGGAGGACAGCCTTCACTGAAGCTTTCTTT
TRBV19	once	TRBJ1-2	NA	CASSHPNYGYTF	TGTGCCAGTAGTCATCCCAACTATGGCTACACCTTC
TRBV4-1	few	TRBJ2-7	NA	CASSQVGRTYEQYF	TGCGCCAGCAGCCAAGTTGGCCGTACCTACGAGCAGTACTTC
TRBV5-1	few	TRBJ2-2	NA	CASSLGTSGTGELFF	TGCGCCAGCAGCCTCGGGACATCGGGCACCGGGGAGCTGTTTTTT
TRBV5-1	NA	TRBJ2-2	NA	CASSLLGRPNTGELFF	TGCGCCAGCAGCTTGCTCGGCAGGCCGAACACCGGGGAGCTGTTTTTT
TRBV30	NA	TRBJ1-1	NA	CAWNRGGLGTEAFF	TGTGCCTGGAATAGAGGAGGGCTAGGCACTGAAGCTTTCTTT
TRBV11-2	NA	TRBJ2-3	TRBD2	CASSFGRETDTQYF	TGTGCCAGCAGCTTCGGGCGGGAGACAGATACGCAGTATTTT
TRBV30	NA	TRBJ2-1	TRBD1	CAWSPWDRQQFF	TGTGCCTGGAGCCCTTGGGACAGGCAGCAGTTCTTC
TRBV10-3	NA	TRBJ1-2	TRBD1	CAIMGTVGGYTF	TGTGCCATCATGGGGACAGTGGGGGGCTACACCTTC
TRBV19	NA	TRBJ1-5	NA	CASRITGFYQPQHF	TGTGCCAGTAGGATTACAGGCTTTTATCAGCCCCAGCATTTT
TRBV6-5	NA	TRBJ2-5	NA	CATKGVDQETQYF	TGTGCCACTAAAGGGGTTGACCAAGAGACCCAGTACTTC
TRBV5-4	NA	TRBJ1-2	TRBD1	CASSRTGQSYGYTF	TGTGCCAGCAGCCGGACGGGACAGTCCTATGGCTACACCTTC
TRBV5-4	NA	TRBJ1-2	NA	CASSLERGGYTF	TGTGCCAGCAGCTTGGAACGGGGTGGCTACACCTTC
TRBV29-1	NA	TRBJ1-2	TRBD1	CSVFITEAGTGVGGYTF	TGCAGCGTTTTCATCACGGAGGCCGGGACAGGGGTAGGAGGCTACACCTTC
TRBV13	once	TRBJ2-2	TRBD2	CASSLGGRGTRELFF	TGTGCCAGCAGCTTAGGAGGGAGGGGCACCAGGGAGCTGTTTTTT
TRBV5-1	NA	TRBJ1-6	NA	CASSPAGGPNSPLHF	TGCGCCAGCAGCCCGGCGGGGGGGCCCAATTCACCCCTCCACTTT
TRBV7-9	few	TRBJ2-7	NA	CASSSRVEQYF	TGTGCCAGCAGCTCTCGGGTGGAGCAGTACTTC
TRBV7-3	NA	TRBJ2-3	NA	CASSYPGETQYF	TGTGCCAGCAGCTACCCCGGGGAAACGCAGTATTTT